A selection of T cell receptor beta chains follows, all from one sample in a study of blood T cell repertoires in COVID-19. Data came from immunoSEQ multiplex PCR; TCRdb stores just in-frame clones and leaves some out. The sample shows under 200,000 clones, 88% of them seen only once. The sample taken for sequencing was PBMCs or T cells enriched from blood (not recorded which). Receptors originate from a woman aged 45-65 years who had recovered from COVID-19. Both conserved end residues are part of each CDR3. The D gene is left open where the match is weak. The size of a clone is reported for some rows only, either as once, few or many, or as a class for expanded clones.

V	D	J	size	CDR3	DNA
TRBV5-4	TRBD1	TRBJ1-3	-	CASSRDRVTGNTIYF	TGTGCCAGCAGCAGGGACAGGGTGACTGGAAACACCATATATTTT
TRBV7-2	TRBD1	TRBJ2-7	-	CASSLGQGPPYEQYF	TGTGCCAGCAGCTTGGGACAGGGGCCCCCTTACGAGCAGTACTTC
TRBV18	-	TRBJ1-2	once	CASSPKPPGTNYGYTF	TGTGCCAGCTCACCGAAACCCCCAGGCACTAACTATGGCTACACCTTC
TRBV2	-	TRBJ2-5	-	CASSGVSGSGETQYF	TGTGCCAGCAGTGGAGTATCAGGGTCAGGGGAGACCCAGTACTTC
TRBV5-1	TRBD1	TRBJ1-1	-	CASSLDGTGNTEAFF	TGCGCCAGCAGCTTGGATGGGACAGGAAACACTGAAGCTTTCTTT
TRBV27	-	TRBJ1-3	-	CASSLEGAAGNTIYF	TGTGCCAGCAGTTTGGAAGGGGCCGCTGGAAACACCATATATTTT
TRBV2	-	TRBJ1-5	-	CASSVGQGPNQPQHF	TGTGCCAGCAGTGTCGGTCAGGGTCCTAATCAGCCCCAGCATTTT
TRBV19	-	TRBJ1-2	-	CASRRDGGNYGYTF	TGTGCCAGTAGAAGGGACGGGGGGAACTATGGCTACACCTTC
TRBV5-1	-	TRBJ1-4	-	CASREVLANEKLFF	TGCGCCAGCAGGGAGGTGTTGGCTAATGAAAAACTGTTTTTT
TRBV7-9	-	TRBJ2-7	few	CASSLAQSYEQYF	TGTGCCAGCAGCTTAGCCCAGTCCTACGAGCAGTACTTC
TRBV6-5	-	TRBJ1-5	-	CASSLDSGNQPQHF	TGTGCCAGCAGCCTAGACAGCGGGAATCAGCCCCAGCATTTT
TRBV19	TRBD1	TRBJ1-5	-	CASRIRDRGYIGQPQHF	TGTGCCAGTAGGATACGGGACAGGGGTTATATTGGTCAGCCCCAGCATTTT
TRBV5-5	-	TRBJ2-5	-	CASSLGSRVWETQYF	TGTGCCAGCAGCTTGGGTTCACGGGTATGGGAGACCCAGTACTTC
TRBV10-3	TRBD1	TRBJ2-7	-	CAISPEDRGRMYEQYF	TGTGCCATCAGTCCAGAGGACAGGGGGCGGATGTATGAGCAGTACTTC
TRBV24-1	-	TRBJ2-3	-	CATSLRGISTDTQYF	TGTGCCACCAGTCTCAGAGGCATAAGTACAGATACGCAGTATTTT
TRBV15	-	TRBJ2-7	-	CATSRGSSDEQYF	TGTGCCACCAGCAGAGGGAGTAGCGACGAGCAGTACTTC
TRBV4-1	TRBD2	TRBJ2-7	-	CASSQRTSSSYEQYF	TGCGCCAGCAGCCAAAGGACTAGCAGTTCCTACGAGCAGTACTTC
TRBV21-1	-	TRBJ2-1	-	CASPSPLWDRANEQFF	TGTGCCAGCCCCAGTCCCCTCTGGGACAGGGCCAATGAGCAGTTCTTC
TRBV6-1	TRBD2	TRBJ2-7	-	CASSEMGGGSYEQYF	TGTGCCAGCAGTGAAATGGGCGGGGGCTCCTACGAGCAGTACTTC
TRBV7-2	TRBD1	TRBJ2-5	-	CASSLGAGTGGETQYF	TGTGCCAGCAGCTTAGGAGCCGGGACAGGGGGAGAGACCCAGTACTTC
TRBV11-2	-	TRBJ2-1	-	CASSLWGVSYNEQFF	TGTGCCAGCAGCTTATGGGGCGTCTCCTACAATGAGCAGTTCTTC
TRBV4-2	-	TRBJ1-2	-	CASSQDKTGGNYGYTF	TGTGCCAGCAGCCAAGACAAGACGGGAGGCAACTATGGCTACACCTTC
TRBV10-3	TRBD1	TRBJ2-5	-	CAIGTDQETQYF	TGTGCCATCGGGACAGACCAAGAGACCCAGTACTTC
TRBV18	-	TRBJ1-1	-	CASFTRGIRNTEAFF	TGTGCCAGCTTTACCCGGGGGATACGGAACACTGAAGCTTTCTTT
TRBV27	TRBD1	TRBJ1-2	once	CASSTTGAYYGYTF	TGTGCCAGCAGTACCACAGGGGCCTACTATGGCTACACCTTC
TRBV11-2	-	TRBJ1-4	-	CASSLSGGNYEKLFF	TGTGCCAGCAGCTTATCGGGGGGGAATTATGAAAAACTGTTTTTT
TRBV12-3/TRBV12-4	-	TRBJ1-2	-	CASTTAGSGYTF	TGTGCCAGCACTACAGCGGGGAGCGGCTACACCTTC
TRBV2	TRBD1	TRBJ2-3	-	CASSEATGPSTDTQYF	TGTGCCAGCAGTGAAGCGACAGGGCCTAGCACAGATACGCAGTATTTT
TRBV25-1	TRBD1	TRBJ1-2	-	CASSVRQGSYTF	TGTGCCAGCAGTGTACGACAGGGAAGCTACACCTTC
TRBV7-2	-	TRBJ1-1	-	CASSRGIQAFF	TGTGCCAGCAGCCGGGGGATACAAGCTTTCTTT
TRBV7-2	-	TRBJ2-7	-	CASRSQYELNYEQYF	TGTGCCAGCAGGTCCCAATATGAGTTGAACTACGAGCAGTACTTC
TRBV5-6	TRBD1	TRBJ1-6	-	CASSLGQNNSPLHF	TGTGCCAGCAGCCTGGGACAGAATAATTCACCCCTCCACTTT
TRBV5-1	-	TRBJ2-5	-	CASSLVGSGWQETQYF	TGCGCCAGCAGCTTGGTAGGATCGGGGTGGCAAGAGACCCAGTACTTC
TRBV6-4	-	TRBJ1-2	-	CASSEVGGNYGYTF	TGTGCCAGCAGTGAGGTCGGGGGGAACTATGGCTACACCTTC
TRBV7-2	TRBD2	TRBJ2-1	-	CASSASSGGALNEQFF	TGTGCCAGCAGCGCCTCTAGCGGGGGGGCGCTCAATGAGCAGTTCTTC
TRBV1	-	TRBJ2-5	-	CTSSQDPCNGTQYF	TGCACCAGCAGCCAAGATCCCTGCAACGGGACCCAGTACTTC
TRBV6-2/TRBV6-3	-	TRBJ1-1	-	CASSYERTEAFF	TGTGCCAGCAGTTACGAGAGAACTGAAGCTTTCTTT
TRBV5-1	-	TRBJ1-1	-	CASSLQERGNTEAFF	TGCGCCAGCAGCTTGCAGGAACGGGGGAACACTGAAGCTTTCTTT
TRBV10-3	-	TRBJ1-5	-	CAIGDTENQPQHF	TGTGCCATCGGCGACACAGAAAATCAGCCCCAGCATTTT
TRBV7-3	-	TRBJ2-3	-	CASSLGGAGPSTDTQYF	TGTGCCAGCAGCTTAGGGGGGGCCGGCCCTAGCACAGATACGCAGTATTTT
TRBV19	TRBD1	TRBJ2-1	-	CASSPGTGGVYNEQFF	TGTGCCAGTAGTCCCGGGACAGGGGGGGTATACAATGAGCAGTTCTTC